A selection of T cell receptor beta chains follows, all from one sample in a study of shared clonotypes between healthy human individuals. Generated by immunoSEQ multiplex PCR, the TCRdb table keeps only in-frame clones and is missing some. This sample yields about 2 million clones, of which approximately 94% are seen a single time; 1.1% belongs to the top ten. The material sequenced was naive CD8+ T cells sorted from blood. These receptors came from a man between 18 and 35 years old in good health. The CDR3 runs from the conserved cysteine through the conserved F or W. The order of the fields is D gene, J gene, clone size, V gene, CDR3 protein, CDR3 DNA. A D gene is named only where the DNA matches it firmly. Where a row states a size, it is once, few, many or the class of an expanded clone; other rows omit it.

d_call: -; j_call: TRBJ2-1; clone_size: -; v_call: TRBV9; cdr3_aa: CASGAASVREQFF; cdr3_nt: TGTGCCAGCGGAGCAGCTAGCGTGCGGGAGCAGTTCTTC
d_call: -; j_call: TRBJ1-2; clone_size: -; v_call: TRBV27; cdr3_aa: CASTPSAPYVTNYGYTF; cdr3_nt: TGTGCCAGCACCCCTTCGGCCCCATACGTTACTAACTATGGCTACACCTTC
d_call: -; j_call: TRBJ1-4; clone_size: -; v_call: TRBV10-3; cdr3_aa: CAIGPGPSNEKLFF; cdr3_nt: TGTGCCATCGGTCCCGGGCCGAGTAATGAAAAACTGTTTTTT
d_call: -; j_call: TRBJ2-1; clone_size: -; v_call: TRBV7-2; cdr3_aa: CASSLAVDSPKEQFF; cdr3_nt: TGTGCCAGCAGCTTAGCGGTGGACAGCCCTAAAGAGCAGTTCTTC
d_call: TRBD1; j_call: TRBJ2-7; clone_size: -; v_call: TRBV6-5; cdr3_aa: CASSQVTGNYEQYF; cdr3_nt: TGTGCCAGCAGTCAGGTGACAGGGAACTACGAGCAGTACTTC
d_call: -; j_call: TRBJ2-7; clone_size: -; v_call: TRBV4-2; cdr3_aa: CASSPARRGYEQYF; cdr3_nt: TGTGCCAGCAGCCCCGCGCGCCGGGGTTACGAGCAGTACTTC
d_call: -; j_call: TRBJ2-7; clone_size: -; v_call: TRBV6-5; cdr3_aa: CASSYTAINTYEQYF; cdr3_nt: TGTGCCAGCAGTTACACAGCGATCAATACCTACGAGCAGTACTTC
d_call: TRBD1; j_call: TRBJ2-1; clone_size: -; v_call: TRBV30; cdr3_aa: CAWRGQGTYNEQFF; cdr3_nt: TGTGCCTGGCGGGGACAGGGTACATACAATGAGCAGTTCTTC
d_call: TRBD1; j_call: TRBJ1-1; clone_size: -; v_call: TRBV19; cdr3_aa: CASSIDPPTGQDTEAFF; cdr3_nt: TGTGCCAGTAGTATAGATCCCCCGACAGGGCAGGACACTGAAGCTTTCTTT
d_call: -; j_call: TRBJ2-3; clone_size: -; v_call: TRBV4-2; cdr3_aa: CASSQDNRFRVF; cdr3_nt: TGTGCCAGCAGCCAAGATAACAGGTTTCGGGTATTT
d_call: TRBD2; j_call: TRBJ2-5; clone_size: -; v_call: TRBV27; cdr3_aa: CASMGGTSRGETQYF; cdr3_nt: TGTGCCAGCATGGGAGGGACGTCGAGAGGAGAGACCCAGTACTTC
d_call: -; j_call: TRBJ1-5; clone_size: -; v_call: TRBV6-5; cdr3_aa: CASSAYSNQPQHF; cdr3_nt: TGTGCCAGCAGCGCCTATAGCAATCAGCCCCAGCATTTT
d_call: -; j_call: TRBJ2-7; clone_size: -; v_call: TRBV10-1; cdr3_aa: CASAPGRTYEQYF; cdr3_nt: TGCGCCAGCGCCCCGGGACGAACCTACGAGCAGTACTTC
d_call: -; j_call: TRBJ2-2; clone_size: -; v_call: TRBV5-1; cdr3_aa: CASSSRAGELFF; cdr3_nt: TGCGCCAGCAGTTCCAGGGCCGGGGAGCTGTTTTTT
d_call: -; j_call: TRBJ2-2; clone_size: once; v_call: TRBV27; cdr3_aa: CASSLSGVLGELFF; cdr3_nt: TGTGCCAGCAGTTTAAGTGGGGTGCTAGGGGAGCTGTTTTTT
d_call: TRBD1; j_call: TRBJ1-1; clone_size: once; v_call: TRBV5-5; cdr3_aa: CASSLGQGRTEAFF; cdr3_nt: TGTGCCAGCAGCTTGGGACAGGGGAGGACTGAAGCTTTCTTT
d_call: -; j_call: TRBJ1-2; clone_size: -; v_call: TRBV12-5; cdr3_aa: CASGLATGINGYTF; cdr3_nt: TGTGCTAGTGGTTTGGCTACGGGGATTAATGGCTACACCTTC
d_call: TRBD2; j_call: TRBJ2-7; clone_size: -; v_call: TRBV5-6; cdr3_aa: CASSLAREGRVGEQYF; cdr3_nt: TGTGCCAGCAGCTTGGCCAGGGAGGGCCGGGTCGGAGAGCAGTACTTC
d_call: TRBD2; j_call: TRBJ2-7; clone_size: -; v_call: TRBV10-1; cdr3_aa: CASSPGTSGYEQYF; cdr3_nt: TGCGCCAGCAGTCCGGGGACTAGCGGATACGAGCAGTACTTC
d_call: -; j_call: TRBJ1-1; clone_size: -; v_call: TRBV7-9; cdr3_aa: CASSLAGENTEAFF; cdr3_nt: TGTGCCAGCAGCTTAGCGGGAGAGAACACTGAAGCTTTCTTT
d_call: TRBD1; j_call: TRBJ2-2; clone_size: -; v_call: TRBV9; cdr3_aa: CASSPETGGTGELFF; cdr3_nt: TGTGCCAGCAGCCCAGAGACAGGGGGCACCGGGGAGCTGTTTTTT
d_call: TRBD1; j_call: TRBJ2-7; clone_size: -; v_call: TRBV2; cdr3_aa: CASRDPGQDPYEQYF; cdr3_nt: TGTGCCAGCAGGGACCCGGGACAGGACCCTTACGAGCAGTACTTC
d_call: TRBD1; j_call: TRBJ1-4; clone_size: -; v_call: TRBV6-1; cdr3_aa: CASITGQARLFF; cdr3_nt: TGTGCCAGCATTACAGGACAGGCTAGACTGTTTTTT
d_call: -; j_call: TRBJ2-7; clone_size: -; v_call: TRBV7-9; cdr3_aa: CASSTTGGTYEQYF; cdr3_nt: TGTGCCAGCAGCACCACCGGCGGGACCTACGAGCAGTACTTC
d_call: TRBD1; j_call: TRBJ2-7; clone_size: -; v_call: TRBV7-9; cdr3_aa: CASSMDRVSFYEQYF; cdr3_nt: TGTGCCAGCAGCATGGACAGGGTTTCGTTCTACGAGCAGTACTTC
d_call: -; j_call: TRBJ1-3; clone_size: -; v_call: TRBV30; cdr3_aa: CAWTLRGGDTIYF; cdr3_nt: TGTGCCTGGACCCTAAGGGGGGGGGACACCATATATTTT
d_call: -; j_call: TRBJ2-4; clone_size: -; v_call: TRBV30; cdr3_aa: CAWEGSHGDIQYF; cdr3_nt: TGTGCCTGGGAGGGGAGCCACGGGGACATTCAGTACTTC
d_call: TRBD2; j_call: TRBJ2-3; clone_size: -; v_call: TRBV4-2; cdr3_aa: CASSQPSDRGADTQYF; cdr3_nt: TGTGCCAGCAGCCAACCCTCGGACCGGGGGGCAGATACGCAGTATTTT
d_call: -; j_call: TRBJ1-3; clone_size: -; v_call: TRBV7-9; cdr3_aa: CASSHGGVSGNTIYF; cdr3_nt: TGTGCCAGCAGTCATGGAGGGGTCTCTGGAAACACCATATATTTT
d_call: TRBD2; j_call: TRBJ2-2; clone_size: once; v_call: TRBV9; cdr3_aa: CASSVVSASGGELFF; cdr3_nt: TGTGCCAGCAGCGTAGTTAGTGCTAGCGGCGGGGAGCTGTTTTTT
d_call: -; j_call: TRBJ2-5; clone_size: -; v_call: TRBV6-1; cdr3_aa: CASSEARGGKETQYF; cdr3_nt: TGTGCCAGCAGTGAAGCCAGGGGGGGGAAAGAGACCCAGTACTTC
d_call: -; j_call: TRBJ1-5; clone_size: -; v_call: TRBV28; cdr3_aa: CASSFMLQGANYDQPQHF; cdr3_nt: TGTGCCAGCAGTTTTATGTTGCAGGGCGCAAACTATGACCAGCCCCAGCATTTT
d_call: TRBD1; j_call: TRBJ2-7; clone_size: -; v_call: TRBV4-1; cdr3_aa: CASSHSGTGAYEQYF; cdr3_nt: TGCGCCAGCAGCCACTCCGGGACAGGGGCCTACGAGCAGTACTTC
d_call: -; j_call: TRBJ1-1; clone_size: -; v_call: TRBV4-1; cdr3_aa: CASSQGFEAFF; cdr3_nt: TGCGCCAGCAGCCAAGGTTTCGAAGCTTTCTTT
d_call: -; j_call: TRBJ1-2; clone_size: -; v_call: TRBV4-3; cdr3_aa: CASSQDQQGPYGYTF; cdr3_nt: TGCGCCAGCAGCCAAGATCAACAAGGCCCCTATGGCTACACCTTC
d_call: -; j_call: TRBJ1-2; clone_size: -; v_call: TRBV6-5; cdr3_aa: CASSYREGLRGYTF; cdr3_nt: TGTGCCAGCAGTTACCGGGAGGGGTTGAGAGGCTACACCTTC
d_call: TRBD2; j_call: TRBJ2-1; clone_size: -; v_call: TRBV6-1; cdr3_aa: CASSEAASSGRNEQFF; cdr3_nt: TGTGCCAGCAGTGAAGCGGCGTCTAGCGGGAGGAATGAGCAGTTCTTC
d_call: -; j_call: TRBJ2-7; clone_size: -; v_call: TRBV28; cdr3_aa: CASSFPVIGGFYEQYF; cdr3_nt: TGTGCCAGCAGTTTCCCTGTGATAGGGGGATTCTACGAGCAGTACTTC
d_call: TRBD2; j_call: TRBJ2-1; clone_size: -; v_call: TRBV7-2; cdr3_aa: CASSVGLANEQFF; cdr3_nt: TGTGCCAGCAGCGTTGGACTAGCGAATGAGCAGTTCTTC
d_call: TRBD2; j_call: TRBJ2-3; clone_size: once; v_call: TRBV11-2; cdr3_aa: CASSLGAGGSDTQYF; cdr3_nt: TGTGCCAGCAGCTTAGGAGCGGGGGGGTCAGATACGCAGTATTTT
d_call: TRBD2; j_call: TRBJ2-1; clone_size: -; v_call: TRBV7-9; cdr3_aa: CASSSTLAGVYNEQFF; cdr3_nt: TGTGCCAGCAGCAGTACCCTAGCGGGAGTCTACAATGAGCAGTTCTTC
d_call: TRBD1; j_call: TRBJ1-1; clone_size: -; v_call: TRBV7-9; cdr3_aa: CASSSSTGGIDTEAFF; cdr3_nt: TGTGCCAGCAGCTCCTCGACAGGGGGCATTGACACTGAAGCTTTCTTT
d_call: -; j_call: TRBJ2-7; clone_size: -; v_call: TRBV11-2; cdr3_aa: CASSFIFYEQYF; cdr3_nt: TGTGCCAGCAGCTTCATTTTCTACGAGCAGTACTTC
d_call: TRBD1; j_call: TRBJ2-7; clone_size: -; v_call: TRBV7-6; cdr3_aa: CASSLMDRGISSYEQYF; cdr3_nt: TGTGCCAGCAGCTTAATGGACAGGGGGATCAGCTCCTACGAGCAGTACTTC
d_call: -; j_call: TRBJ1-4; clone_size: once; v_call: TRBV2; cdr3_aa: CASGQPNEKLFF; cdr3_nt: TGTGCCAGCGGTCAGCCTAATGAAAAACTGTTTTTT
d_call: TRBD1; j_call: TRBJ1-1; clone_size: -; v_call: TRBV5-1; cdr3_aa: CASRAGQTNTEAFF; cdr3_nt: TGCGCCAGCAGGGCGGGACAGACGAACACTGAAGCTTTCTTT
d_call: TRBD2; j_call: TRBJ2-5; clone_size: -; v_call: TRBV27; cdr3_aa: CASSSPLAGDEIQYF; cdr3_nt: TGTGCCAGCAGTAGCCCACTAGCGGGAGATGAGATCCAGTACTTC
d_call: -; j_call: TRBJ2-7; clone_size: -; v_call: TRBV7-2; cdr3_aa: CASSLGLTPGEQYF; cdr3_nt: TGTGCCAGCAGCTTGGGACTCACACCCGGGGAGCAGTACTTC
d_call: TRBD2; j_call: TRBJ2-7; clone_size: -; v_call: TRBV6-5; cdr3_aa: CASRGLAGYYEQYF; cdr3_nt: TGTGCCAGCAGGGGACTAGCGGGGTACTACGAGCAGTACTTC
d_call: -; j_call: TRBJ2-7; clone_size: -; v_call: TRBV4-3; cdr3_aa: CASSQLSRDGYEQYF; cdr3_nt: TGCGCCAGCAGCCAGTTGTCCCGGGACGGGTACGAGCAGTACTTC
d_call: TRBD1; j_call: TRBJ1-2; clone_size: -; v_call: TRBV4-3; cdr3_aa: CASSPSTGPTYGYTF; cdr3_nt: TGCGCCAGCAGCCCCTCGACAGGGCCCACATATGGCTACACCTTC
d_call: -; j_call: TRBJ2-7; clone_size: -; v_call: TRBV28; cdr3_aa: CASSSTPGSASSYEQYF; cdr3_nt: TGTGCCAGCAGTTCCACCCCAGGGAGCGCTAGCTCCTACGAGCAGTACTTC